This T cell receptor beta chain was sequenced in a study of metastatic and nonmetastatic thyroid tumors. All patients reached thyroid surgery having received no treatment beforehand. Trimming left V 0 bases short and J 2 bases short, with 7 bases between. This CDR3 comprises 14 residues. Germline loops: CDR1 SGHRS, CDR2 YFSETQ. TCRdb reassembled clones from the PCR reads with MiXCR. The table lists roughly 53,000 clones, approximately 22% of them singletons, with about 3.9% in the top ten. This clone was found many times. The rearrangement joins TRBV5-1 to TRBJ2-3, with D unresolved. This sequence was found in a female donor with papillary thyroid cancer or a benign thyroid nodule (not recorded which). Some clones in this sample may be carry-over from other donors' samples. Sequencing was carried out using blood. The CDR3 is CASSLEQHTDTQYF. The CDR3 coding sequence is TGCGCCAGCAGCTTGGAACAGCACACAGATACGCAGTATTTT.